This T cell receptor beta chain was sequenced during a study of cytomegalovirus exposure and HLA in healthy donors. Whole-study findings and limits: Per a later analysis, HLA-associated TCR beta chains showed more clonal expansion than other, equally common TCR beta chains. For most subjects, TCR beta sequences were reported to predict HLA-A and HLA-B alleles with accuracy.

Note on this clone: The antigen remains undetermined.

Donors sampled were nominally healthy, though unrecorded immune exposures were likely. The PCR contained 60 Vbeta and 13 Jbeta primers. Only in-frame clones appear in the TCRdb table, and some are missing; sequencing was by immunoSEQ multiplex PCR. The profile shows 99,000 or so clones, roughly 73% of them singletons. The CDR3 is made up of 14 amino acids. Germline lookup yields CDR1 SGHRS and CDR2 YFSETQ. Trimming took 6 bases from V and 8 from J, leaving 18 bases between them. The sample taken for sequencing was PBMCs. The rearrangement joins TRBV5-1 to TRBJ2-1; tentatively, D is TRBD1 (9 bases). The clonotype originates from a woman between 40 and 55 years old in good health and CMV-seropositive. The CDR3 region has the DNA TGCGCCAGCACCTTCGGGGGGGACAGGGATGAGCAGTTCTTC. Translating gives CASTFGGDRDEQFF. Supplemented by reference TRBV5-1 and TRBJ2-1, the full variable domain reads KAGVTQTPRYLIKTRGQQVTLSCSPISGHRSVSWYQQTPGQGLQFLFEYFSETQRNKGNFPGRFSGRQFSNSRSEMNVSTLELGDSALYLCASTFGGDRDEQFFGPGTRLTVL.